This TCR beta chain was retrieved from a study of T cells in Graves' hyperthyroidism and ophthalmopathy. Regions amplified from RNA transcripts were the TCR beta CDR3 regions. With the HTBI primer set, the TCR CDR3 went through a first round of RT-PCR. One entry per CDR3 protein results from TCRdb running MiXCR on the multiplex PCR reads. The sample lists 250,000 to 300,000 distinct CDR3 sequences; roughly 13% were seen once. Overall study findings and caveats: Through a model of 13 V-J features, ophthalmopathy was separated from stable hyperthyroidism. Most thyroid clonotypes with frequency above 0.001 were detected in blood.

Only a few counts were recorded for this clonotype. The antigen is not known. The CDR3 contains 15 residues. The V gene's germline CDR1 is SGDLS and CDR2 YYNGEE. The V and J ends lost 0 bases and 0 bases respectively, with 10 bases between them. The sequenced sample was blood. This rearrangement joins TRBV9 to TRBJ2-7; unclear D gene. The source of this sequence is a woman in her thirties with Graves' hyperthyroidism that later progressed to Graves' ophthalmopathy. CDR3 in DNA: TGTGCCAGCAGCGTAGATCCCGGTGCCTCCTACGAGCAGTACTTC. As protein: CASSVDPGASYEQYF.